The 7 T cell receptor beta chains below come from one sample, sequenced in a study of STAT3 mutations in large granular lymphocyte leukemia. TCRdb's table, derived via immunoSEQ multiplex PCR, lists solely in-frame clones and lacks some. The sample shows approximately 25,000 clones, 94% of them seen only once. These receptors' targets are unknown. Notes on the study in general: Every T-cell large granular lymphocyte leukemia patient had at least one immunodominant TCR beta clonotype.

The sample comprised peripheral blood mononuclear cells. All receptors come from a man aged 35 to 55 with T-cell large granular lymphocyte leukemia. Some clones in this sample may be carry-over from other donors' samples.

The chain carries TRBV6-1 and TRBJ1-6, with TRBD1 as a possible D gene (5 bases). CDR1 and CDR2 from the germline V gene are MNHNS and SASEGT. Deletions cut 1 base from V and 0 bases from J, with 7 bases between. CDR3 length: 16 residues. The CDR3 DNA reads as TGTGCCAGCAGTGAAGGAAGGGGCTCCTATAATTCACCCCTCCACTTT. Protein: CASSEGRGSYNSPLHF.

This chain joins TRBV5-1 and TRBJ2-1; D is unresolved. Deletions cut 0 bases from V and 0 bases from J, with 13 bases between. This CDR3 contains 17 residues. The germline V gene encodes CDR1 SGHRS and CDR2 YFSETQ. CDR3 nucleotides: TGCGCCAGCAGCTTGGGAAACCACCCCGTCTCCTACAATGAGCAGTTCTTC. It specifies CASSLGNHPVSYNEQFF.

The DNA of the CDR3 is TGTGCCAGCAGTTACTCGGACAGGGTTGAAGCTTTCTTT. This codes for CASSYSDRVEAFF. This sequence joins TRBV6-5 and TRBJ1-1; 8 bases are shared with TRBD1. V was pared by 0 bases and J by 7 bases, with 1 base of the junction left unmatched. Germline V lookup: CDR1 MNHEY, CDR2 SVGAGI. The CDR3 runs 13 residues.

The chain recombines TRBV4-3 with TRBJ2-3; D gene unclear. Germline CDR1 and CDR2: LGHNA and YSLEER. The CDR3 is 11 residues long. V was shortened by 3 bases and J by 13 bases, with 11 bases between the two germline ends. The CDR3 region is CASSQPGIKYF. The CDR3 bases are TGCGCCAGCAGCCAGCCGGGCATAAAGTATTTT.

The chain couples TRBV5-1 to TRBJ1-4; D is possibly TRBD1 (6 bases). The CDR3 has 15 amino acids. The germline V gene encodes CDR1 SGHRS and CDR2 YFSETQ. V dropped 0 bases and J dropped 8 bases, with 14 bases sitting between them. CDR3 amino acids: CASSLGAGVGEKLFF. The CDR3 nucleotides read TGCGCCAGCAGCTTGGGAGCAGGGGTCGGGGAAAAACTGTTTTTT. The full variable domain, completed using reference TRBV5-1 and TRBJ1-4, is KAGVTQTPRYLIKTRGQQVTLSCSPISGHRSVSWYQQTPGQGLQFLFEYFSETQRNKGNFPGRFSGRQFSNSRSEMNVSTLELGDSALYLCASSLGAGVGEKLFFGSGTQLSVL.

The CDR3 is CASSPKAGVGTGELFF. The CDR3 DNA sequence: TGTGCCAGCTCACCAAAGGCGGGGGTCGGCACCGGGGAGCTGTTTTTT. The chain couples TRBV18 to TRBJ2-2, with TRBD2 matching 7 bases. This CDR3 is 16 amino acids long. In germline, CDR1 is KGHSH, CDR2 LQKENI. J was trimmed by 4 bases and V by 2 bases; bases with no gene match: 7.

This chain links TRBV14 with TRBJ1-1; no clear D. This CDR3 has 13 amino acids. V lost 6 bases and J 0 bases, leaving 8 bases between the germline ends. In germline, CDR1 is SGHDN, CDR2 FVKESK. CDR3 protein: CASSFTLNTEAFF. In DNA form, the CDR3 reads TGTGCCAGCAGTTTCACCTTGAACACTGAAGCTTTCTTT.